Listed below are T cell receptor beta chains from one sample, sequenced in a study of blood T cells in healthy people across ages. TCRdb recomputed calls from the 5' RACE reads with MiXCR, one row per CDR3 protein. The sample holds fewer than 800,000 distinct CDR3 sequences; 32% are singletons and the top ten take 15% to 19%. The sequencing input was blood. Every receptor here comes from a woman aged 80 or over in good health. Each CDR3 is given with its conserved first and last residue. D genes are given only for firm matches. Some rows mark clone size as missing; the rest say once, few, many or name a class of expanded clone.

j_call: TRBJ1-2; clone_size: many; v_call: TRBV6-5; d_call: NA; cdr3_length: 16; cdr3_aa: CASSYGPRVTNYGYTF; cdr3_nt: TGTGCCAGCAGTTACGGACCCAGGGTAACTAACTATGGCTACACCTTC
j_call: TRBJ2-7; clone_size: many; v_call: TRBV6-1; d_call: NA; cdr3_length: 16; cdr3_aa: CASSPRARTNSYEQYF; cdr3_nt: TGTGCCAGCAGTCCCAGGGCTAGGACAAACTCCTACGAGCAGTACTTC
j_call: TRBJ2-7; clone_size: few; v_call: TRBV5-1; d_call: TRBD1; cdr3_length: 14; cdr3_aa: CASRAGQGLYEQYF; cdr3_nt: TGCGCCAGCAGGGCCGGACAGGGACTCTACGAGCAGTACTTC
j_call: TRBJ2-1; clone_size: many; v_call: TRBV20-1; d_call: TRBD2; cdr3_length: 13; cdr3_aa: CSTASGGFNEQFF; cdr3_nt: TGCAGTACGGCTAGCGGGGGGTTTAATGAGCAGTTCTTC
j_call: TRBJ2-1; clone_size: many; v_call: TRBV5-1; d_call: TRBD1; cdr3_length: 15; cdr3_aa: CASSLEGQAYNEQFF; cdr3_nt: TGCGCCAGCAGCTTGGAGGGACAGGCCTACAATGAGCAGTTCTTC
j_call: TRBJ2-3; clone_size: once; v_call: TRBV10-3; d_call: TRBD2; cdr3_length: 14; cdr3_aa: CAISERLAGDTQYF; cdr3_nt: TGTGCCATCAGTGAAAGGCTAGCGGGAGATACGCAGTATTTT
j_call: TRBJ2-6; clone_size: many; v_call: TRBV10-3; d_call: TRBD1; cdr3_length: 19; cdr3_aa: CAISEFGTGLASGANVLTF; cdr3_nt: TGTGCCATCAGTGAGTTCGGGACAGGGCTTGCCTCTGGGGCCAACGTCCTGACTTTC
j_call: TRBJ1-5; clone_size: few; v_call: TRBV5-1; d_call: NA; cdr3_length: 18; cdr3_aa: CASSLDLTSQTKFQPQHF; cdr3_nt: TGCGCCAGCAGCCTTGACCTGACAAGTCAAACCAAATTCCAGCCCCAGCATTTT
j_call: TRBJ2-3; clone_size: NA; v_call: TRBV30; d_call: NA; cdr3_length: 13; cdr3_aa: CAWSSYPAGRQYF; cdr3_nt: TGTGCCTGGAGTAGTTATCCGGCAGGGAGGCAGTATTTT
j_call: TRBJ1-1; clone_size: NA; v_call: TRBV11-2; d_call: NA; cdr3_length: 16; cdr3_aa: CASSHNFLIEGTEAFF; cdr3_nt: TGTGCCAGCAGCCATAACTTCCTAATAGAGGGCACTGAAGCTTTCTTT
j_call: TRBJ1-1; clone_size: many; v_call: TRBV6-2/TRBV6-3; d_call: NA; cdr3_length: 14; cdr3_aa: CASSYWASNTEAFF; cdr3_nt: TGTGCCAGCAGTTACTGGGCTTCGAACACTGAAGCTTTCTTT
j_call: TRBJ2-5; clone_size: NA; v_call: TRBV12-3/TRBV12-4; d_call: TRBD1; cdr3_length: 16; cdr3_aa: CASSPSRGRGGETQYF; cdr3_nt: TGTGCCAGCAGCCCTTCCAGGGGGCGAGGGGGGGAGACCCAGTACTTC
j_call: TRBJ2-7; clone_size: many; v_call: TRBV29-1; d_call: TRBD1; cdr3_length: 14; cdr3_aa: CSVGQAGWYSEQYF; cdr3_nt: TGCAGCGTGGGACAGGCCGGGTGGTACAGCGAGCAGTACTTC
j_call: TRBJ1-2; clone_size: NA; v_call: TRBV20-1; d_call: NA; cdr3_length: 14; cdr3_aa: CSARGLTGNYGYTF; cdr3_nt: TGCAGTGCTAGGGGCTTGACGGGTAACTATGGCTACACCTTC
j_call: TRBJ2-7; clone_size: NA; v_call: TRBV20-1; d_call: NA; cdr3_length: 11; cdr3_aa: CSADDDYEQYF; cdr3_nt: TGCAGTGCGGATGACGACTACGAGCAGTACTTC
j_call: TRBJ1-1; clone_size: NA; v_call: TRBV7-2; d_call: NA; cdr3_length: 17; cdr3_aa: CASSLVSGQRLNTEAFF; cdr3_nt: TGTGCCAGCAGCTTAGTATCTGGCCAGCGCTTGAACACTGAAGCTTTCTTT
j_call: TRBJ2-7; clone_size: many; v_call: TRBV7-2; d_call: TRBD1; cdr3_length: 14; cdr3_aa: CASTRQGNSYEQYF; cdr3_nt: TGTGCCAGCACCCGACAGGGGAACTCCTACGAGCAGTACTTC
j_call: TRBJ1-2; clone_size: few; v_call: TRBV5-1; d_call: TRBD1; cdr3_length: 14; cdr3_aa: CASGGQEPDYGYTF; cdr3_nt: TGCGCCAGCGGGGGACAGGAACCCGACTATGGCTACACCTTC
j_call: TRBJ2-3; clone_size: few; v_call: TRBV9; d_call: TRBD2; cdr3_length: 15; cdr3_aa: CASGVAGGPTDTQYF; cdr3_nt: TGTGCCAGCGGAGTAGCGGGGGGGCCGACAGATACGCAGTATTTT
j_call: TRBJ2-3; clone_size: many; v_call: TRBV20-1; d_call: TRBD2; cdr3_length: 14; cdr3_aa: CSAGTSGTTDTQYF; cdr3_nt: TGCAGTGCCGGGACTAGCGGGACTACAGATACGCAGTATTTT
j_call: TRBJ2-1; clone_size: many; v_call: TRBV6-2/TRBV6-3; d_call: NA; cdr3_length: 15; cdr3_aa: CASRRRGGSYNEQFF; cdr3_nt: TGTGCCAGTCGAAGAAGGGGGGGCTCCTACAATGAGCAGTTCTTC
j_call: TRBJ2-5; clone_size: once; v_call: TRBV24-1; d_call: NA; cdr3_length: 12; cdr3_aa: CATSDPVETQYF; cdr3_nt: TGTGCCACCAGTGACCCAGTGGAGACCCAGTACTTC
j_call: TRBJ2-1; clone_size: NA; v_call: TRBV5-5; d_call: TRBD1; cdr3_length: 16; cdr3_aa: CACSQRPGQGAHEQFF; cdr3_nt: TGTGCCTGCAGCCAACGGCCGGGACAGGGGGCACATGAGCAGTTCTTC
j_call: TRBJ2-5; clone_size: many; v_call: TRBV7-9; d_call: TRBD1; cdr3_length: 14; cdr3_aa: CASSSGQGQETQYF; cdr3_nt: TGTGCCAGCAGCTCCGGACAGGGCCAAGAGACCCAGTACTTC
j_call: TRBJ2-1; clone_size: NA; v_call: TRBV7-2; d_call: TRBD1; cdr3_length: 15; cdr3_aa: CASSPGQGFGNEQFF; cdr3_nt: TGTGCCAGCAGCCCGGGACAGGGGTTCGGCAATGAGCAGTTCTTC
j_call: TRBJ1-4; clone_size: many; v_call: TRBV7-8; d_call: NA; cdr3_length: 15; cdr3_aa: CASSLMVQGNEKLFF; cdr3_nt: TGTGCCAGCAGCTTGATGGTCCAGGGGAACGAAAAACTGTTTTTT
j_call: TRBJ2-1; clone_size: few; v_call: TRBV5-4; d_call: TRBD2; cdr3_length: 12; cdr3_aa: CASSAAGTRKFF; cdr3_nt: TGTGCCAGCAGCGCCGCCGGGACTAGAAAGTTCTTC
j_call: TRBJ2-7; clone_size: many; v_call: TRBV30; d_call: TRBD2; cdr3_length: 14; cdr3_aa: CACMTSGGRREQYF; cdr3_nt: TGTGCCTGCATGACTAGCGGGGGCAGAAGGGAGCAGTACTTC
j_call: TRBJ2-7; clone_size: NA; v_call: TRBV5-1; d_call: NA; cdr3_length: 13; cdr3_aa: CASSLVRTYEQYF; cdr3_nt: TGCGCCAGCAGCCTGGTCAGGACCTACGAGCAGTACTTC
j_call: TRBJ2-1; clone_size: NA; v_call: TRBV4-2; d_call: TRBD2; cdr3_length: 16; cdr3_aa: CASSQGSGGTGGGQFF; cdr3_nt: TGTGCCAGCAGCCAAGGTAGCGGGGGGACTGGCGGGGGGCAGTTCTTC
j_call: TRBJ2-7; clone_size: many; v_call: TRBV27; d_call: NA; cdr3_length: 15; cdr3_aa: CASRQTPRSPYEQYF; cdr3_nt: TGTGCCAGCAGGCAGACGCCCAGGTCCCCCTACGAGCAGTACTTC
j_call: TRBJ1-1; clone_size: NA; v_call: TRBV20-1; d_call: TRBD1; cdr3_length: 12; cdr3_aa: CSAMTGGDEAFF; cdr3_nt: TGCAGTGCCATGACAGGGGGCGACGAAGCTTTCTTT
j_call: TRBJ1-1; clone_size: many; v_call: TRBV7-3; d_call: TRBD1; cdr3_length: 13; cdr3_aa: CASSPTGWTEAFF; cdr3_nt: TGTGCCAGCAGCCCGACAGGGTGGACTGAAGCTTTCTTT
j_call: TRBJ1-5; clone_size: once; v_call: TRBV20-1; d_call: NA; cdr3_length: 17; cdr3_aa: CSARKIGGESPDQPQHF; cdr3_nt: TGCAGTGCCAGGAAAATTGGGGGGGAGTCCCCAGATCAGCCCCAGCATTTT
j_call: TRBJ2-1; clone_size: many; v_call: TRBV20-1; d_call: NA; cdr3_length: 14; cdr3_aa: CSARDSRSYNEQFF; cdr3_nt: TGCAGTGCTAGAGATTCCCGTTCTTACAATGAGCAGTTCTTC
j_call: TRBJ1-5; clone_size: many; v_call: TRBV12-3/TRBV12-4; d_call: NA; cdr3_length: 14; cdr3_aa: CASSLRGADQPQHF; cdr3_nt: TGTGCCAGCAGTTTAAGAGGGGCAGATCAGCCCCAGCATTTT
j_call: TRBJ2-2; clone_size: NA; v_call: TRBV7-2; d_call: TRBD1; cdr3_length: 16; cdr3_aa: CASRYRGPANTGELFF; cdr3_nt: TGTGCCAGCAGGTACAGGGGCCCCGCGAACACCGGGGAGCTGTTTTTT
j_call: TRBJ2-3; clone_size: many; v_call: TRBV12-3/TRBV12-4; d_call: NA; cdr3_length: 15; cdr3_aa: CASSFAGRSTDTQYF; cdr3_nt: TGTGCCAGCAGTTTTGCGGGGCGTAGCACAGATACGCAGTATTTT
j_call: TRBJ2-1; clone_size: few; v_call: TRBV2; d_call: NA; cdr3_length: 10; cdr3_aa: CASSVEGQFF; cdr3_nt: TGTGCCAGCAGTGTAGAGGGGCAGTTCTTC
j_call: TRBJ2-6; clone_size: NA; v_call: TRBV20-1; d_call: TRBD2; cdr3_length: 15; cdr3_aa: CSASGGADGANVLTF; cdr3_nt: TGCAGTGCTAGCGGGGGGGCAGATGGGGCCAACGTCCTGACTTTC
j_call: TRBJ2-1; clone_size: NA; v_call: TRBV20-1; d_call: TRBD2; cdr3_length: 14; cdr3_aa: CSANNAGGNNEQFF; cdr3_nt: TGCAGTGCTAACAACGCGGGGGGTAACAATGAGCAGTTCTTC
j_call: TRBJ2-5; clone_size: NA; v_call: TRBV7-2; d_call: NA; cdr3_length: 14; cdr3_aa: CASSLDQAKETQYF; cdr3_nt: TGTGCCAGCAGCTTAGATCAAGCGAAAGAGACCCAGTACTTC
j_call: TRBJ2-3; clone_size: NA; v_call: TRBV20-1; d_call: TRBD2; cdr3_length: 15; cdr3_aa: CSAMSGGTNTDTQYF; cdr3_nt: TGCAGTGCTATGAGCGGGGGGACCAACACAGATACGCAGTATTTT
j_call: TRBJ1-5; clone_size: many; v_call: TRBV20-1; d_call: NA; cdr3_length: 13; cdr3_aa: CSARANTEQPQHF; cdr3_nt: TGCAGTGCTAGAGCGAATACGGAACAGCCCCAGCATTTT
j_call: TRBJ1-2; clone_size: NA; v_call: TRBV20-1; d_call: NA; cdr3_length: 11; cdr3_aa: CSADSESGYTF; cdr3_nt: TGCAGTGCTGACAGCGAATCTGGCTACACCTTC
j_call: TRBJ1-2; clone_size: many; v_call: TRBV20-1; d_call: NA; cdr3_length: 16; cdr3_aa: CSAIPATGGVYYGYTF; cdr3_nt: TGCAGTGCTATCCCGGCCACAGGCGGAGTATACTATGGCTACACCTTC
j_call: TRBJ2-1; clone_size: many; v_call: TRBV7-8; d_call: TRBD1; cdr3_length: 16; cdr3_aa: CASSLDRDRGLGEQFF; cdr3_nt: TGTGCCAGCAGCTTAGACCGGGACAGGGGTTTAGGTGAGCAGTTCTTC
j_call: TRBJ1-2; clone_size: many; v_call: TRBV12-3/TRBV12-4; d_call: NA; cdr3_length: 15; cdr3_aa: CASSSSSTFSYGYTF; cdr3_nt: TGTGCCAGCAGTTCCTCCTCAACCTTTAGTTATGGCTACACCTTC
j_call: TRBJ2-3; clone_size: many; v_call: TRBV20-1; d_call: NA; cdr3_length: 16; cdr3_aa: CSAGASGLWVTDTQYF; cdr3_nt: TGCAGTGCTGGCGCCTCTGGTTTATGGGTAACAGATACGCAGTATTTT